Below, 13 T cell receptor beta chains from the same sample are listed, as sequenced in a study of T cells in women clearing cervical HPV infection. The protocol was immunoSEQ multiplex PCR, while the TCRdb copy is restricted to in-frame clones and leaves out a portion. Here the sample table reports roughly 49,000 clones. The sample taken for sequencing was blood buffy coat. These receptors all come from a woman between 18 and 70 years old with a cervical HPV16 infection that either progressed to CIN3+ or cleared (not recorded which).

Incomplete CDR3 DNA: TGTGCCAGCAGCCGGACAGCCTATGGC. It yields the protein CASSRTAYG. The whole CDR3 sequence is CASSRTAYGYTF. J is TRBJ1-2 and V is TRBV7-2; tentative D call: TRBD1 (6 bases). The read finishes 3 residues shy of the CDR3 end, and the germline J gene is used to complete it. Germline CDR1 and CDR2: SGHTA and FQGNSA. Trimming removed 5 bases from V and 4 bases from J, with 8 bases in between. The CDR3 is 12 amino acids.

Comments on this clone: The read stops 3 residues short of the end of the CDR3; the missing end is completed from the germline J gene. The J gene is TRBJ2-2, the V gene TRBV7-3; a possible D gene is TRBD1 (5 bases). The CDR3 extends over 15 amino acids. CDR1 and CDR2 from the germline V gene are SGHTA and FQGTGA. The CDR3 region is CASSLLGSGNSPLFF. The covered CDR3 bases are TGTGCCAGCAGCTTATTGGGGTCAGGGAATTCACCG.

As to this clone: Read coverage stops 3 residues before the CDR3 terminus; the germline J gene supplies the remainder. Other nucleotide sequences in the sample specify the same CDR3. The J gene is TRBJ1-3, the V gene TRBV10-3; D may be TRBD1 (5 bases). The CDR3 covers 15 residues. CDR1 and CDR2 from the germline V gene are ENHRY and SYGVKD. V was pared by 5 bases and J by 0 bases, with 11 bases between. The sequenced part of the CDR3 DNA is TGTGCCATCAGTCGGGGGGTACCCTCTGGAAACACC. This gives the protein CAISRGVPSGNT. In full, the CDR3 is CAISRGVPSGNTIYF.

Remarks on this clone: The read terminates 3 residues ahead of where the CDR3 ends, so the germline J gene completes it. The V call is TRBV29-1, the J call TRBJ1-1; 8 nucleotides line up with TRBD1. This CDR3 comprises 12 residues. CDR1 SQVTM and CDR2 ANQGSEA come from the germline V gene. Unmatched junction bases numbered 6, after V lost 8 bases and J lost 4 bases. Incomplete CDR3 DNA: TGCAGCATTAACAGGGGGGGCACTGAA. Amino acid sequence: CSINRGGTE. The CDR3, in full, reads CSINRGGTEAFF.

As for this clone: The read falls 3 residues short of the CDR3 end, and the missing part is taken from the germline J gene. The rearrangement uses TRBV20-1 and TRBJ2-3; a possible D gene is TRBD2 (7 bases). The CDR3 totals 13 residues. The germline V gene has CDR1 DFQATT and CDR2 SNEGSKA (reference sequence). Partial CDR3 DNA: TGCAGTGCTATGTACAGGGAGGGTAAGGCG. It translates to CSAMYREGKA. The whole CDR3 sequence is CSAMYREGKAQYF.

To note about this clone: Read coverage stops 3 residues before the CDR3 terminus; the germline J gene supplies the remainder. V is TRBV20-1 and J is TRBJ2-1; 10 bases fit TRBD1. This CDR3 spans 11 amino acids. V was pared by 6 bases and J by 7 bases, with 0 bases of the junction left unmatched. CDR1 and CDR2 (germline): DFQATT, SNEGSKA (reference sequence). The CDR3 sequence is CSADRGNEQFF. The CDR3 bases that were read are TGCAGTGCGGACAGGGGGAATGAG.

About this clone itself: The observed sequence ends 3 residues before the CDR3 terminus, with the missing tail filled in from the germline J gene. This rearrangement joins TRBV19 to TRBJ2-2, with TRBD1 matching over 10 bases. This CDR3 spans 18 amino acids. CDR1 and CDR2 from the germline V gene are LNHDA and SQIVND (reference sequence). The CDR3 DNA, read in part, is TGTGCCAGTAGACCGGGACAGGGGTCCCAGGCAACTAATGAAAAG. It codes for CASRPGQGSQATNEK. The whole CDR3 region reads CASRPGQGSQATNEKLFF. Full variable domain (remainder filled in from reference TRBV19 and TRBJ2-2): DGGITQSPKYLFRKEGQNVTLSCEQNLNHDAMYWYRQDPGQGLRLIYYSQIVNDFQKGDIAEGYSVSREKKESFPLTVTSAQKNPTAFYLCASRPGQGSQATNEKLFFGEGSRLTVL.

On this clone itself: Coverage ceases 3 residues before the CDR3 finishes, and the germline J gene fills in the end. The genes are TRBV7-8 and TRBJ1-2, with D unclear. CDR1 and CDR2 (germline): SGHVS, FQNEAQ. This CDR3 has 17 amino acids. The CDR3 sequence is CASSLPLREADQETYTF. The sequenced CDR3 bases are TGTGCCAGCAGCTTACCCCTCCGAGAAGCGGATCAAGAGACC.

A word on this clone: The CDR3 end is not reached by the read, which stops 3 residues before it; the germline J gene fills it in. V usage is TRBV10-3 and J usage is TRBJ1-2; D may be TRBD1 (6 bases). The CDR3 is made up of 13 amino acids. Germline V CDR1 and CDR2: ENHRY, SYGVKD. Between the trimmed V and J ends, which lost 5 bases and 3 bases, there was a span of 10 bases. The part of the CDR3 DNA that was read is TGTGCCATCAGTTCTGGGACATACTATGGC. It encodes CAISSGTYYG. In full, the CDR3 reads CAISSGTYYGYTF.

Concerning this clone itself: The DNA ends 3 residues before the CDR3 does, and the rest of the CDR3 is filled in from the germline J gene. The V and J genes are TRBV29-1 and TRBJ1-2; 8 bases align to TRBD1. The germline gives CDR1 SQVTM, CDR2 ANQGSEA. This CDR3 has 14 amino acids. The CDR3 is CSVGGQGVTYDYTF. Incomplete CDR3 DNA: TGCAGCGTCGGAGGACAGGGAGTAACCTACGAC.

With regard to this clone: The sequenced fragment ends 3 residues before the CDR3 boundary, so the rest is inferred from the germline J gene. V and J are TRBV30 and TRBJ2-1, with TRBD2 matching over 13 bases. CDR3 length: 16 amino acids. Germline V gene data show CDR1 as GTSNPN and CDR2 as SVGIG (reference sequence). With V trimmed by 1 base and J by 5 bases, 5 bases remained unmatched. The covered CDR3 bases are TGTGCCTGGAGTGCCTCGGGACTAGCGGGGAACAATGAG. Translation: CAWSASGLAGNNE. Given in full, the CDR3 is CAWSASGLAGNNEQFF.

Concerning this clone: The read is 3 residues too short to cover the CDR3 end, so that end is filled in from the germline J gene. The V and J genes are TRBV20-1 and TRBJ2-3; D not certain. The CDR3 length is 15 residues. Germline V gene sequence: CDR1 DFQATT, CDR2 SNEGSKA (reference sequence). Trimming removed 4 bases from V and 7 bases from J, with 21 bases in between. The CDR3 protein is CSATLDTPILNTQYF. The part of the CDR3 DNA that was read is TGCAGTGCTACCTTAGACACCCCTATCTTAAATACG.

The CDR3 is CASSADRDSEQFF. The covered CDR3 bases are TGTGCCAGCAGTGCAGACCGGGACAGTGAG. The rearrangement links TRBV6-1 to TRBJ2-1; 7 nucleotides agree with TRBD1. The read is 3 residues too short to cover the CDR3 end, so that end is filled in from the germline J gene. This CDR3 is built from 13 residues. Germline V lookup: CDR1 MNHNS, CDR2 SASEGT. V trimming: 4 bases; J trimming: 9 bases; junction bases outside the gene matches: 6.